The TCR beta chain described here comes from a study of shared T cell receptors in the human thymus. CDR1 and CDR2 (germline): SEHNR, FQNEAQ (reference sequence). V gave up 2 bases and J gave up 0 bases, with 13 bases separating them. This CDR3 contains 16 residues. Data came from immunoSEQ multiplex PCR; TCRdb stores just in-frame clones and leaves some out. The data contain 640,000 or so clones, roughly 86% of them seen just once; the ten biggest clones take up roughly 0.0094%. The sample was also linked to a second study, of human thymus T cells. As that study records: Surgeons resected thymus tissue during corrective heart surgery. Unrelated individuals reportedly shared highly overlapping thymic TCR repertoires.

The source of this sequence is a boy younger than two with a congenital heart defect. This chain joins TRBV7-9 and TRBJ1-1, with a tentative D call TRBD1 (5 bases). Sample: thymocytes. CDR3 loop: CASSLSPPGMNTEAFF. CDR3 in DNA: TGTGCCAGCAGCTTATCCCCACCAGGGATGAACACTGAAGCTTTCTTT.